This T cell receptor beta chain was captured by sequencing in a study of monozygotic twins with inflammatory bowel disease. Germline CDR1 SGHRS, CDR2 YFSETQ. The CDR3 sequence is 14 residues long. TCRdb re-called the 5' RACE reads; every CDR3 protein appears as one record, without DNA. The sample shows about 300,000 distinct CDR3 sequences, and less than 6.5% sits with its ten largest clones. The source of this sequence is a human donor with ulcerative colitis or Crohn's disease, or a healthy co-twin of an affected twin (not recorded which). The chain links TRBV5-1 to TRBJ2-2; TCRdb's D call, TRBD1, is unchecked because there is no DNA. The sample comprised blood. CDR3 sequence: CASSLATGPGELFF.